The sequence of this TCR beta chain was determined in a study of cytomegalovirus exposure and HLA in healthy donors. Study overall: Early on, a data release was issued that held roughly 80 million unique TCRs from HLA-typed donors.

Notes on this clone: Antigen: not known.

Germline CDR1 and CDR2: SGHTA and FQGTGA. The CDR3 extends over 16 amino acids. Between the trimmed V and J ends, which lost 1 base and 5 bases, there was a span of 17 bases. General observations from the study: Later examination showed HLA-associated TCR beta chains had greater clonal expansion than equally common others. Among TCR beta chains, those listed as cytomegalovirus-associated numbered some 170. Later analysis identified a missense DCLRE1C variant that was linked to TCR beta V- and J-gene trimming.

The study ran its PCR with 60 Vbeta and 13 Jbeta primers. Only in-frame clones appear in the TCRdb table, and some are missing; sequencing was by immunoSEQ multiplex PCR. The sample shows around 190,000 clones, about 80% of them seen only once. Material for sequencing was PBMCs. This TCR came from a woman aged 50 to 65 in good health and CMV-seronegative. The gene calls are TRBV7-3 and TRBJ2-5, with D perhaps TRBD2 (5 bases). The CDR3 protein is CASSLRAGPPGETQYF. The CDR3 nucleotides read TGTGCCAGCAGCTTAAGGGCGGGCCCCCCCGGGGAGACCCAGTACTTC.